This is a list of T cell receptor beta chains from one sample in a study of PD-L1 blockade in urothelial cancer. Sequenced by immunoSEQ multiplex PCR; TCRdb stores in-frame clones only, minus some. The sample has 90,000 to 120,000 clones, approximately 85% seen once. The sequenced sample was PBMCs, obtained around atezolizumab (anti-PD-L1) treatment. These receptors were collected from a middle-aged man with urothelial cancer. The CDR3 runs from the conserved cysteine through the conserved F or W.

cdr3_aa	v_call	cdr3_length
CASSRLQGLNTEAFF	TRBV11-3	15
CASSSGASGSGETQYF	TRBV5-1	16
CASSIKSGSGNEQFF	TRBV19	15
CASSQDVLAGQETQYF	TRBV4-1	16
CASSERVNTGELFF	TRBV9	14
CATSRGQGSYNEQFF	TRBV15	15
CASRLVAGSNYGYTF	TRBV12-2	15
CASSLILAFFPGYTF	TRBV19	15
CASLKRDRWNTEAFF	TRBV27	15
CAGPSASSNTGELFF	TRBV30	15
CASTPTGVLYEQYF	TRBV28	14
CASRRGQNTEAFF	TRBV2	13
CASSAIAGARNEQFF	TRBV5-8	15
CASLDYGYTF	TRBV6-6	10
CASSLDGGGYLNTEAFF	TRBV7-9	17
CASSYSSVRGYTF	TRBV6-5	13
CASSAPGQGRYEQYF	TRBV28	15
CASSLTGGQGLSPLHF	TRBV7-9	16
CASSPEGQRLYEQYF	TRBV5-1	15
CASSPKTGFTGEQYF	TRBV4-2	15
CASSEGQGERF	TRBV2	11
CASSETGGAYQPQHF	TRBV2	15
CASSLGEGTEQYF	TRBV7-2	13
CASSPAPVLAGNEQFF	TRBV7-2	16
CASSQVPRTSTDTQYF	TRBV4-1	16